This TCR beta chain was identified during a study of blood T cell repertoires in COVID-19. Study in general: Acute and convalescent COVID-19 samples came from the United States, Italy and Spain. PBMCs, B-cell-depleted T cells, or T cells provided the cDNA or gDNA that made up the material.

Per the authors' pipeline: Estimation of nucleated cell counts relied on the amplification of reference gene primers. This table comes from immunoSEQ multiplex PCR, and its TCRdb copy is limited to in-frame clones, with some not included. V and J calls and clone size are those listed in that table; D and trimming were worked out from the DNA. The repertoire has under 300,000 clones, approximately 90% of them found once; the top ten carry around 2%. The germline V gene encodes CDR1 LNHDA and CDR2 SQIVND (reference sequence). Trimming pared 1 base from V and 6 bases from J, leaving 10 bases between. The CDR3 extends over 13 amino acids.

The sequence was obtained from a man aged 30 to 39 who had recovered from COVID-19. The J gene is TRBJ2-7, the V gene TRBV19; weak D call: TRBD1 (6 bases). The sequencing input was peripheral blood. CDR3 DNA: TGTGCCAGTAGTATAGCAGGACAGCGCGAGCAGTACTTC. Translating gives CASSIAGQREQYF.